Shown below are 31 T cell receptor beta chains from a single sample sequenced in a study of T cells in Graves' hyperthyroidism and ophthalmopathy. Amplification yielded TCR beta CDR3 regions, with RNA transcripts as the source. The HTBI primer set drove a first-round RT-PCR of the TCR CDR3. One entry per CDR3 protein results from TCRdb running MiXCR on the multiplex PCR reads. The sample shows around 520,000 distinct CDR3 sequences, under 15% of them seen only once. Source material: blood. The receptors were sampled from a woman between 18 and 29 years old with Graves' hyperthyroidism.

This clonotype was found many times. V and J are TRBV13 and TRBJ2-5, with a possible D match to TRBD2 (6 bases). Trimming removed 3 bases at V and 5 bases at J, with 10 bases between. CDR1 is PRHDT and CDR2 is FYEKMQ in the germline V gene (reference sequence). The length of the CDR3 is 13 residues. CDR3 residues: CASSFSRGETQYF. CDR3 bases: TGTGCCAGCAGCTTCTCCCGGGGGGAGACCCAGTACTTC.

The chain employs TRBV7-9 and TRBJ2-7, with D perhaps assigned TRBD1 or TRBD2 (5 bases each). V gave up 2 bases and J gave up 0 bases, with 20 bases separating them. Germline V CDR1 and CDR2: SEHNR, FQNEAQ (reference sequence). The CDR3 consists of 18 residues. The DNA for the CDR3 is TGTGCCAGCAGCTTATTGAAAACGGCCTCCGGGGCCTCCTACGAGCAGTACTTC. It yields the protein CASSLLKTASGASYEQYF.

This clonotype was seen many times. The chain carries TRBV9 and TRBJ2-1; perhaps TRBD2 as D (5 bases). V was trimmed by 4 bases and J by 6 bases, leaving 14 bases between them. The length of the CDR3 is 14 residues. In germline, CDR1 is SGDLS, CDR2 YYNGEE. The CDR3 sequence: CASSRDSIGNEQFF. The CDR3 DNA is TGTGCCAGCAGCCGGGATAGTATTGGCAATGAGCAGTTCTTC. The complete variable domain, with remaining parts taken from reference TRBV9 and TRBJ2-1, reads DSGVTQTPKHLITATGQRVTLRCSPRSGDLSVYWYQQSLDQGLQFLIQYYNGEERAKGNILERFSAQQFPDLHSELNLSSLELGDSALYFCASSRDSIGNEQFFGPGTRLTVL.

This clonotype was counted a few times. The chain has TRBV5-1 and TRBJ2-5, with D possibly TRBD2 on 6 matching bases. Germline V lookup: CDR1 SGHRS, CDR2 YFSETQ. The germline V and J ends were trimmed by 5 bases and 5 bases, with 13 bases remaining between them. This CDR3 contains 13 residues. The CDR3 reads CASSISSDETQYF. The CDR3 DNA reads TGCGCCAGCAGTATTTCTAGCGACGAGACCCAGTACTTC.

The chain joins TRBV12-3 or TRBV12-4 to TRBJ2-6, with 7 bases that match TRBD1. Trimming took 5 bases from V and 0 from J; bases not matched to a gene: 7. The CDR3 runs 17 residues. Here the CDR3 reads CASSPGQLSSGANVLTF. CDR3 bases: TGTGCCAGCAGTCCGGGACAGCTTAGCTCTGGGGCCAACGTCCTGACTTTC.

This clonotype was counted between two and nine times. The gene calls are TRBV7-9 and TRBJ2-2, with D perhaps TRBD1 (6 bases). The CDR3 is made up of 16 amino acids. Trimming cost V 5 bases and J 1 base, with 14 bases left between them. Germline values: CDR1 SEHNR, CDR2 FQNEAQ (reference sequence). The DNA of the CDR3 is TGTGCCAGCAGCGGCCGGGACATCGTGAACACCGGGGAGCTGTTTTTT. Amino acid sequence: CASSGRDIVNTGELFF.

This clonotype occurred many times. The V gene is TRBV11-3, the J gene TRBJ1-1; weak D call: TRBD1 (5 bases). With 0 bases removed from V and 4 bases from J, the gap between germline ends came to 15 bases. The CDR3 sequence is 16 residues long. Germline V gene data show CDR1 as SGHNT and CDR2 as YENEEA. The chain's CDR3 is CASSLEAGARGTEAFF. CDR3 nucleotide sequence: TGTGCCAGCAGCTTAGAAGCCGGGGCGCGGGGCACTGAAGCTTTCTTT. The entire variable domain, with the rest obtained from reference TRBV11-3 and TRBJ1-1, is as follows: EAGVVQSPRYKIIEKKQPVAFWCNPISGHNTLYWYLQNLGQGPELLIRYENEEAVDDSQLPKDRFSAERLKGVDSTLKIQPAELGDSAVYLCASSLEAGARGTEAFFGQGTRLTVV.

This clonotype was picked up a small number of times. Just one base apart from a much larger clone, this may be a read error. This chain uses TRBV2 with TRBJ2-1, with 8 positions matching TRBD2. CDR3 size: 15 residues. CDR1 and CDR2 from the germline V gene are SNHLY and FYNNEI. This CDR3 is CVSSQLAGSTNEQFF. The CDR3 nucleotides are TGTGTCAGCAGTCAGCTAGCGGGTTCGACCAATGAGCAGTTCTTC. Using reference TRBV2 and TRBJ2-1 for the parts outside the CDR3, the full variable domain is EPEVTQTPSHQVTQMGQEVILRCVPISNHLYFYWYRQILGQKVEFLVSFYNNEISEKSEIFDDQFSVERPDGSNFTLKIRSTKLEDSAMYFCVSSQLAGSTNEQFFGPGTRLTVL.

This clonotype was seen at least ten times. The CDR3 here is CASSQRAGGTEAFF. In DNA, the CDR3 is TGTGCCAGCAGCCAAAGAGCGGGCGGGACTGAAGCTTTCTTT. V gene TRBV3-1 combines with J gene TRBJ1-1; D is unclear. The CDR3 contains 14 residues. V lost 2 bases and J lost 5, with 12 bases in between. Germline-derived CDR1 and CDR2 are LGHDT and YNNKEL (reference sequence).

This clonotype was seen repeatedly, ten times or more. The CDR3 spells CASSGRNSGANVLTF. The CDR3 region has the DNA TGTGCCAGCAGTGGAAGGAACTCTGGGGCCAACGTCCTGACTTTC. The chain employs TRBV2 and TRBJ2-6; the D is unclear. Germline lookup yields CDR1 SNHLY and CDR2 FYNNEI. V gave up 4 bases and J gave up 0 bases, with 7 bases separating them. CDR3 size: 15 residues.

The table lists this clonotype with a few counts. This sequence joins TRBV6-1 and TRBJ2-7; 15 bases map to TRBD2. The CDR3 sequence is 16 residues long. V trimming: 6 bases; J trimming: 0 bases; junction bases outside the gene matches: 3. Germline V gene sequence: CDR1 MNHNS, CDR2 SASEGT. CDR3 DNA sequence: TGTGCCAGCAGCGGACTAGCGGGAGGGATCTCCTACGAGCAGTACTTC. Its protein product is CASSGLAGGISYEQYF.

The chain couples TRBV24-1 to TRBJ2-3, with D unresolved. The germline CDR1 and CDR2 sequences are KGHDR and SFDVKD. The germline V and J ends were trimmed by 3 bases and 4 bases, with 16 bases remaining between them. This CDR3 has 16 residues. The CDR3 coding sequence is TGTGCCACCAGTGATCGAACCCGAGGTGGCGCAGATACGCAGTATTTT. Amino acid sequence: CATSDRTRGGADTQYF.

In its sample, this clonotype was seen many times. The chain is built from TRBV19 and TRBJ1-1; D perhaps matches TRBD1 (6 bases). The germline CDR1 and CDR2 sequences are LNHDA and SQIVND (reference sequence). V shed 6 bases and J shed 8 bases, with 19 bases lying between them. There are 14 residues in the CDR3. CDR3 nucleotides: TGTGCCAGTAGCCCCTCCTGGGGGACATCGGAAGCTTTCTTT. This gives the protein CASSPSWGTSEAFF.

This clonotype was recorded many times. This chain joins TRBV7-3 and TRBJ2-3; TRBD2 matches 11 bases. Germline CDR1 is SGHTA and CDR2 is FQGTGA. This CDR3 contains 16 residues. V trimming: 5 bases; J trimming: 1 base; junction bases outside the gene matches: 5. In DNA, the CDR3 is TGTGCCAGCAGCACCGGACTAGCGGGTGGCACAGATACGCAGTATTTT. Translating gives CASSTGLAGGTDTQYF.

This clonotype appeared many times. The V and J genes are TRBV2 and TRBJ2-3, with D maybe TRBD2 (5 bases). With 2 bases removed from V and 2 bases from J, the gap between germline ends came to 11 bases. The CDR3 runs 15 residues. Germline assignment: CDR1 SNHLY and CDR2 FYNNEI. This chain's CDR3 is CASSEFLASTDTQYF. The CDR3, as DNA: TGTGCCAGCAGTGAATTTCTAGCTTCCACAGATACGCAGTATTTT.

This clonotype appeared many times. The chain links TRBV2 to TRBJ2-1, with D possibly TRBD2 on 6 matching bases. The CDR3 is made up of 14 amino acids. Germline assignment: CDR1 SNHLY and CDR2 FYNNEI. V was clipped by 8 bases and J by 3 bases, with 14 bases between them. The CDR3 nucleotides read TGTGCCAGCGGTCCTAGCGAGAACTACAATGAGCAGTTCTTC. This translates into CASGPSENYNEQFF.

V is TRBV18 and J is TRBJ1-6, with a tentative D call TRBD1 (5 bases). V lost 8 bases and J lost 9, with 14 bases in between. Germline loops: CDR1 KGHSH, CDR2 LQKENI. The CDR3 has 13 amino acids. The CDR3 DNA follows: TGTGCCAGCCGGGACGCGAAACTTTCACCCCTCCACTTT. Translated: CASRDAKLSPLHF.

Many counts were recorded for this clonotype. The chain has TRBV6-1 and TRBJ2-5; 7 positions agree with TRBD1. The V gene's germline CDR1 is MNHNS and CDR2 SASEGT. With V trimmed by 0 bases and J by 6 bases, 10 bases remained unmatched. The CDR3 runs 16 residues. For the CDR3, the DNA is TGTGCCAGCAGTGAAGCGCCGACAGGGAGTGTGAAGACCCAGTACTTC. It specifies CASSEAPTGSVKTQYF.

This chain links TRBV20-1 with TRBJ1-5; D not resolved. V lost 1 base, J lost 2 bases, and 9 bases lay in between. This CDR3 comprises 14 residues. Germline CDR1 DFQATT, CDR2 SNEGSKA (reference sequence). The CDR3 sequence: CSARVAQGNQPQHF. The CDR3 DNA follows: TGCAGTGCTAGAGTAGCGCAGGGCAATCAGCCCCAGCATTTT.

This clonotype was detected ten times or more. The J gene is TRBJ2-7, the V gene TRBV20-1; a weak D match, TRBD2 (6 bases). The CDR3 length is 14 residues. V was shortened by 1 base and J by 7 bases, with 17 bases between the two germline ends. Per the germline V gene, CDR1 is DFQATT and CDR2 is SNEGSKA (reference sequence). The CDR3 region is CSARGDSMPGEQYF. The CDR3 DNA follows: TGCAGTGCTAGAGGGGACTCGATGCCAGGAGAGCAGTACTTC.

This clonotype was picked up many times. The V call is TRBV28, the J call TRBJ2-3; D is unclear. V dropped 3 bases and J dropped 0 bases, with 10 bases sitting between them. There are 15 residues in the CDR3. Germline V lookup: CDR1 MDHEN, CDR2 SYDVKM. The CDR3 protein is CASSFSARSTDTQYF. The CDR3 DNA reads TGTGCCAGCAGTTTTTCGGCCAGGAGCACAGATACGCAGTATTTT.

This clonotype has at least ten counts. The chain carries TRBV6-1 and TRBJ1-2; D is ambiguous. The length of the CDR3 is 13 residues. Germline V CDR1 and CDR2: MNHNS, SASEGT. V was cut by 7 bases and J by 2 bases, with 11 bases left in between. CDR3 nucleotide sequence: TGTGCCAGCATCCTACACGCAAACTATGGCTACACCTTC. It yields the protein CASILHANYGYTF.

This clonotype was seen only a few times. CDR3 bases: TGTGCCACGCGGACAGGGGGGTCCTCTGGGGCCAACGTCCTGACTTTC. Protein sequence: CATRTGGSSGANVLTF. This chain connects TRBV10-3 to TRBJ2-6, with 10 nucleotides matching TRBD1. This CDR3 has 16 amino acids. V trimming: 10 bases; J trimming: 0 bases; junction bases outside the gene matches: 6. The germline gives CDR1 ENHRY, CDR2 SYGVKD.

This clonotype appeared many times. The chain has TRBV6-1 and TRBJ2-3; 14 positions agree with TRBD2. CDR1 MNHNS and CDR2 SASEGT come from the germline V gene. This CDR3 spans 18 amino acids. The trim removed 5 bases at V and 5 bases at J, leaving 12 bases unmatched. The CDR3 sequence is CASSPYLGTSGSEDTQYF. CDR3 bases: TGTGCCAGCAGTCCTTACCTAGGGACTAGCGGGAGCGAAGATACGCAGTATTTT.

This clonotype was seen many times. The chain has TRBV11-2 and TRBJ2-5; weak D call: TRBD1 (6 bases). Per the germline V gene, CDR1 is SGHAT and CDR2 is FQNNGV. The CDR3 consists of 14 residues. The V end lost 5 bases, the J end lost 0 bases, and 10 bases lay between the germline ends. The CDR3 reads CASSRTEYQETQYF. The DNA of the CDR3 is TGTGCCAGCAGCCGGACAGAGTACCAAGAGACCCAGTACTTC.

V usage is TRBV7-2 and J usage is TRBJ2-1; D may be TRBD1 (6 bases). Germline V CDR1 and CDR2: SGHTA, FQGNSA. This CDR3 is built from 15 residues. Trimming left V 1 base short and J 4 bases short, with 11 bases between. In nucleotides, the CDR3 is TGTGCCAGCAGCTTAGTCAGGGGACCTTACAATGAGCAGTTCTTC. Its translation is CASSLVRGPYNEQFF.

The sample holds many counts of this clonotype. The chain joins TRBV6-1 to TRBJ2-1; D ambiguous. The CDR3 has 15 residues. V shed 6 bases and J shed 9 bases, with 21 bases lying between them. CDR1 and CDR2 from the germline V gene are MNHNS and SASEGT. CDR3 amino acids: CASRSVRTLLGEQFF. The CDR3 DNA reads TGTGCCAGCAGGTCTGTGCGGACCCTCTTGGGTGAGCAGTTCTTC.

At least ten counts were recorded for this clonotype. The V and J genes are TRBV10-3 and TRBJ2-3; TRBD2 matches at 7 bases. Germline CDR1 is ENHRY and CDR2 is SYGVKD. The CDR3 length is 15 residues. V lost 7 bases to trimming and J lost 5 bases; unmatched junction nucleotides: 12. CDR3 nucleotide sequence: TGTGCCATCACTCAGTGGGGGGGAGTCCGAGATACGCAGTATTTT. Translated: CAITQWGGVRDTQYF.

The chain combines TRBV13 with TRBJ2-7; D is ambiguous. This CDR3 is 12 amino acids long. CDR1 PRHDT and CDR2 FYEKMQ come from the germline V gene (reference sequence). V lost 5 bases and J lost 7, with 12 bases in between. CDR3 sequence (DNA): TGTGCCAGCAGCCTTAATACTCCGGAGCAGTACTTC. Translating gives CASSLNTPEQYF. Looking up the rest from reference TRBV13 and TRBJ2-7 gives the full variable domain: AAGVIQSPRHLIKEKRETATLKCYPIPRHDTVYWYQQGPGQDPQFLISFYEKMQSDKGSIPDRFSAQQFSDYHSELNMSSLELGDSALYFCASSLNTPEQYFGPGTRLTVT.

In its sample, this clonotype was seen many times. The gene calls are TRBV5-1 and TRBJ2-3; 8 bases agree with TRBD2. Per germline, CDR1 SGHRS and CDR2 YFSETQ. V lost 2 bases, J lost 4 bases, and 9 bases stayed unmatched. The CDR3 loop spans 16 amino acids. DNA of the CDR3: TGCGCCAGCAGCTTTTCACTAGCGGAACTTCCAGATACGCAGTATTTT. Translated, it gives CASSFSLAELPDTQYF.

This chain uses TRBV7-3 with TRBJ2-3, with D maybe TRBD2 (5 bases). V was pared by 4 bases and J by 4 bases, with 9 bases between. Germline V gene sequence: CDR1 SGHTA, CDR2 FQGTGA. This CDR3 region has 13 residues. CDR3: CASSSELADTQYF. CDR3 nucleotides: TGTGCCAGCAGCTCCGAACTAGCAGATACGCAGTATTTT.